Listed below are T cell receptor beta chains from one sample, sequenced in a study of identical twins. TCRdb itself ran the 5' RACE reads through MiXCR, one entry per CDR3 protein. The data hold about 200,000 distinct CDR3 sequences, with around 6.9% observed a single time. The sample was also linked to a second study, of yellow fever vaccine responses in identical twins.

The sample taken for sequencing was memory (CD45RO+) T cells sorted from blood. The receptors were sampled from a woman younger than 35 in good health. CDR3s include the opening cysteine and the closing phenylalanine or tryptophan. The D gene is left open where the match is weak. Some rows have no size entry. The others give once, few or many, or a class for an expanded clone.

TRBJ1-3,TRBV20-1,many,NA,CSARGSGVYGNTIYF,TGCAGTGCTAGAGGGTCAGGGGTTTATGGAAACACCATATATTTT
TRBJ2-1,TRBV29-1,many,NA,CSVPGDWKNNEQFF,TGCAGCGTGCCGGGGGACTGGAAAAACAATGAGCAGTTCTTC
TRBJ1-2,TRBV7-9,many,NA,CASSGTGGNYGYTF,TGTGCCAGCAGCGGGACGGGGGGAAACTATGGCTACACCTTC
TRBJ2-7,TRBV7-9,NA,TRBD1,CASSSGQGWGEQYF,TGTGCCAGCAGCTCAGGACAGGGCTGGGGGGAGCAGTACTTC
TRBJ1-4,TRBV7-8,many,NA,CASSLGVLPNEKLFF,TGTGCCAGCAGCTTAGGGGTACTACCTAATGAAAAACTGTTTTTT
TRBJ2-3,TRBV5-1,NA,NA,CASGDGLDTDTQYF,TGCGCCAGCGGGGACGGACTGGACACAGATACGCAGTATTTT
TRBJ2-1,TRBV6-2/TRBV6-3,few,TRBD2,CASSYTPGLGYAENEQFF,TGTGCCAGCAGTTACACTCCGGGACTAGGCTATGCAGAAAATGAGCAGTTCTTC
TRBJ2-1,TRBV12-3/TRBV12-4,few,NA,CASRLINEQFF,TGTGCCAGCAGGCTGATCAATGAGCAGTTCTTC
TRBJ2-1,TRBV27,many,NA,CASSLLDGSYNEQFF,TGTGCCAGCAGTTTATTGGACGGTTCCTACAATGAGCAGTTCTTC
TRBJ2-3,TRBV29-1,many,TRBD2,CSVSTSGSSDTQYF,TGCAGCGTCTCGACTAGCGGGAGTTCAGATACGCAGTATTTT
TRBJ1-6,TRBV9,many,NA,CASSDGRSSYNSPLHF,TGTGCCAGCAGCGACGGCCGGAGCTCCTATAATTCACCCCTCCACTTT
TRBJ2-2,TRBV5-1,many,NA,CASSLSGRLNTGELFF,TGCGCCAGCAGCTTGAGCGGCAGACTGAACACCGGGGAGCTGTTTTTT
TRBJ2-7,TRBV7-2,few,NA,CASSFPDRNEQYF,TGTGCCAGCAGCTTCCCCGACAGGAACGAGCAGTACTTC
TRBJ2-4,TRBV29-1,many,TRBD1,CSVGDRGRNIQYF,TGCAGCGTGGGGGACAGGGGGAGGAACATTCAGTACTTC
TRBJ1-6,TRBV29-1,NA,NA,CSGECSYNSPLHF,TGCAGCGGGGAGTGCTCCTATAATTCACCCCTCCACTTT
TRBJ2-5,TRBV20-1,few,TRBD1,CSAKGARGRWETQYF,TGCAGTGCTAAGGGGGCCAGGGGGCGGTGGGAGACCCAGTACTTC
TRBJ1-2,TRBV6-1,many,NA,CASSSRQVRHGYTF,TGTGCCAGCTCTTCGAGACAGGTTCGGCATGGCTACACCTTC
TRBJ2-7,TRBV5-6,few,TRBD1,CASSFGTGPYEQYF,TGTGCCAGCAGCTTTGGGACAGGGCCCTACGAGCAGTACTTC
TRBJ1-6,TRBV20-1,NA,TRBD1,CSASPTRGLGSPLHF,TGCAGTGCTAGCCCCACCAGGGGGCTAGGGTCACCCCTCCACTTT
TRBJ1-6,TRBV6-5,NA,NA,CASSPGRSPLHF,TGTGCCAGCAGCCCAGGCAGATCACCCCTCCACTTT
TRBJ2-1,TRBV27,NA,NA,CASSLSRQPYNEQFF,TGTGCCAGCAGTTTAAGTAGACAGCCCTACAATGAGCAGTTCTTC
TRBJ2-1,TRBV3-1,few,TRBD2,CASTSGGHSNEQFF,TGTGCCAGCACAAGCGGGGGGCACTCAAATGAGCAGTTCTTC
TRBJ2-5,TRBV5-1,few,NA,CASSPGQASGQETQYF,TGCGCCAGCAGCCCAGGCCAAGCTAGCGGACAGGAGACCCAGTACTTC
TRBJ2-7,TRBV7-2,few,NA,CASCPTRQSYEQYF,TGTGCCAGCTGCCCGACACGGCAGTCCTACGAGCAGTACTTC
TRBJ1-2,TRBV7-9,NA,NA,CASSLDPINGYTF,TGTGCCAGCAGCTTAGACCCAATAAATGGCTACACCTTC
TRBJ2-3,TRBV29-1,many,NA,CSVEGQTGADTQYF,TGCAGCGTTGAGGGCCAAACGGGAGCAGATACGCAGTATTTT
TRBJ1-1,TRBV12-3/TRBV12-4,many,NA,CASSLTVRVGTEAFF,TGTGCCAGCAGTTTAACGGTACGAGTGGGCACTGAAGCTTTCTTT
TRBJ2-1,TRBV4-1,many,NA,CASSQKGGDGDEQFF,TGCGCCAGCAGCCAAAAGGGGGGAGACGGCGATGAGCAGTTCTTC
TRBJ2-7,TRBV28,many,NA,CASSLNPYEQYF,TGTGCCAGCAGTTTAAACCCCTACGAGCAGTACTTC
TRBJ1-5,TRBV28,few,NA,CASSLIGTTYSNQPQHF,TGTGCCAGCAGTTTAATTGGGACAACTTATAGCAATCAGCCCCAGCATTTT
TRBJ1-3,TRBV6-5,NA,NA,CASSYIGFGELSGNTIYF,TGTGCCAGCAGTTACATTGGGTTCGGGGAGCTCTCTGGAAACACCATATATTTT
TRBJ2-1,TRBV27,many,TRBD2,CASSLDYPGGSYNEQFF,TGTGCCAGCAGTTTAGATTACCCGGGGGGATCCTACAATGAGCAGTTCTTC
TRBJ2-7,TRBV12-3/TRBV12-4,few,NA,CASSLDTGPAYEQYF,TGTGCCAGCAGTTTAGATACCGGTCCTGCCTACGAGCAGTACTTC
TRBJ2-4,TRBV10-3,few,NA,CAIAPSGAKNIQYF,TGTGCCATCGCCCCTTCTGGGGCAAAAAACATTCAGTACTTC
TRBJ2-7,TRBV29-1,few,TRBD1,CSAGRDRGPEQYF,TGCAGCGCCGGCCGGGACAGGGGCCCCGAGCAGTACTTC
TRBJ2-2,TRBV14,few,TRBD2,CASSTFDGGARPGELFF,TGTGCCAGCAGCACTTTCGACGGGGGGGCGCGCCCCGGGGAGCTGTTTTTT
TRBJ1-1,TRBV24-1,many,NA,CAPLDTEAFF,TGTGCCCCATTAGACACTGAAGCTTTCTTT
TRBJ2-5,TRBV5-1,NA,NA,CASSLRASGDGETQYF,TGCGCCAGCAGCTTGCGGGCCTCCGGGGATGGAGAGACCCAGTACTTC
TRBJ1-2,TRBV6-2/TRBV6-3,many,NA,CASSRDGAYGYTF,TGTGCCAGCAGTCGGGACGGTGCCTATGGCTACACCTTC
TRBJ2-2,TRBV5-1,NA,TRBD1,CASSLLGQGNTGELFF,TGCGCCAGCAGCTTGCTTGGACAGGGGAACACCGGGGAGCTGTTTTTT
TRBJ2-1,TRBV18,few,NA,CASSVQGNEQFF,TGTGCCAGCTCAGTTCAGGGTAATGAGCAGTTCTTC
TRBJ2-7,TRBV7-6,NA,TRBD1,CASSTRDSSYEQYF,TGTGCCAGCAGCACTCGGGACAGCTCCTACGAGCAGTACTTC
TRBJ2-4,TRBV28,many,NA,CASSFGVEGTKNIQYF,TGTGCCAGCAGTTTTGGGGTTGAAGGGACCAAAAACATTCAGTACTTC
TRBJ1-1,TRBV19,few,NA,CASSIIGEDKAFF,TGTGCCAGTAGTATCATAGGGGAGGACAAAGCTTTCTTT
TRBJ1-1,TRBV25-1,many,NA,CASSETRVRTEAFF,TGTGCCAGCAGTGAAACCAGGGTCCGAACTGAAGCTTTCTTT
TRBJ2-3,TRBV20-1,many,NA,CSAMPNLAEVLMVETDTQYF,TGCAGTGCTATGCCCAACCTCGCGGAAGTACTCATGGTCGAAACAGATACGCAGTATTTT
TRBJ2-5,TRBV20-1,NA,TRBD2,CSAREAGGQETQYF,TGCAGTGCTAGAGAGGCGGGGGGGCAAGAGACCCAGTACTTC
TRBJ2-7,TRBV29-1,few,NA,CSDKIGDGQYF,TGCAGCGACAAAATTGGAGACGGGCAGTACTTC
TRBJ1-6,TRBV18,many,TRBD1,CASSPTAGQGGSPLHF,TGTGCCAGCTCACCCACCGCGGGACAGGGGGGTTCACCCCTCCACTTT
TRBJ2-1,TRBV29-1,medium-sized,TRBD2,CSGASGSDYNEQFF,TGCAGCGGAGCTAGCGGTTCAGATTACAATGAGCAGTTCTTC